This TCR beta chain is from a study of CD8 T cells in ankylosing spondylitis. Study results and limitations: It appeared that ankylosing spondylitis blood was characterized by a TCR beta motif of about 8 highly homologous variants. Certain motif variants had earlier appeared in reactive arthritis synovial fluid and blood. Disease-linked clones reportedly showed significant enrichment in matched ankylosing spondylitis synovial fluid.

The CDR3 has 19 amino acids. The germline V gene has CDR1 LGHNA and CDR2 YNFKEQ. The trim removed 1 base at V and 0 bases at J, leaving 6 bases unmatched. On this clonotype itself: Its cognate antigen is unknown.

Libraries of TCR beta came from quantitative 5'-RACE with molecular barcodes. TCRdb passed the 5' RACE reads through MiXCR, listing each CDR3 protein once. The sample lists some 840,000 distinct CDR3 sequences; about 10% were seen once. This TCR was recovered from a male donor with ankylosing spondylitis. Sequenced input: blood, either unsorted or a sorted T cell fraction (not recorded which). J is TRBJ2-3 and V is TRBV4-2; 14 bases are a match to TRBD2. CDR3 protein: CASSQAGTSGGYSTDTQYF. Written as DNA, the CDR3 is TGTGCCAGCAGCCAAGCCGGGACTAGCGGGGGTTATAGCACAGATACGCAGTATTTT.